These 11 T cell receptor beta chains were sequenced from one sample in a study of beta chain features in type 1 diabetes. Of the isolated RNA, all was reverse transcribed, and so the sequenced material was expressed TCRB transcripts. Clones were read by immunoSEQ multiplex PCR, and TCRdb kept only the in-frame ones, dropping some. The sample shows hundreds of thousands of clones, 17% of them seen only once. The material sequenced was naive CD4+ T cells from blood. These TCRs come from a woman under 30 in good health.

This clone was counted only a few times. Other DNA sequences in the sample encode the same CDR3. The chain recombines TRBV9 with TRBJ2-2; D unresolved. The V and J ends lost 0 bases and 4 bases respectively, with 4 bases between them. The germline gives CDR1 SGDLS, CDR2 YYNGEE. This CDR3 is built from 13 residues. The DNA for the CDR3 is TGTGCCAGCAGCGTAGAAGTCACCGGGGAGCTGTTTTTT. Its translation is CASSVEVTGELFF.

In DNA, the CDR3 is TGTGCCAGCGCAACCAGACTAGCGGGGATGAACAATGAGCAGTTCTTC. Translating it yields CASATRLAGMNNEQFF. The V call is TRBV2, the J call TRBJ2-1; 11 nucleotides align to TRBD2. V gave up 8 bases and J gave up 5 bases; unmatched junction bases: 11. Germline V gene lookup returns CDR1 SNHLY and CDR2 FYNNEI. This CDR3 comprises 16 residues.

This clone was seen a few times. The V and J genes are TRBV7-2 and TRBJ1-2; 9 bases fit TRBD1. V was pared by 5 bases and J by 6 bases, with 13 bases of the junction left unmatched. CDR1 is SGHTA, CDR2 FQGNSA, per germline. This CDR3 is 16 amino acids long. DNA for the CDR3: TGTGCCAGCAGCACCGCTCTGACAGGGGGTACGGATGGCTACACCTTC. Its protein is CASSTALTGGTDGYTF.

This clone was counted only a few times. The genes are TRBV28 and TRBJ2-7; D possibly corresponds to TRBD1 (6 bases). V dropped 7 bases and J dropped 5 bases, with 18 bases sitting between them. CDR1 and CDR2 from the germline V gene are MDHEN and SYDVKM. This CDR3 is 14 amino acids long. This CDR3 reads CASIPRYRANEQYF. The CDR3 DNA reads TGTGCCAGCATACCCCGGTACAGGGCGAACGAGCAGTACTTC.

The V gene is TRBV7-2, the J gene TRBJ2-2; D is ambiguous. The CDR3 is made up of 17 amino acids. V lost 2 bases, J lost 7 bases, and 20 bases lay in between. Germline V CDR1 and CDR2: SGHTA, FQGNSA. The CDR3: CASSLTSNSVSLGELFF. The DNA of the CDR3 is TGTGCCAGCAGCTTAACCTCAAACTCTGTCTCGCTCGGGGAGCTGTTTTTT.

Worth noting for this clone: Within the sample, other DNA sequences also encode this same CDR3. The chain has TRBV20-1 and TRBJ2-7, with D unclear. V lost 1 base to trimming and J lost 4 bases, with 5 bases between them. Germline CDR1 is DFQATT and CDR2 is SNEGSKA (reference sequence). The CDR3 extends over 11 amino acids. The CDR3 sequence is CSARGRYEQYF. DNA for the CDR3: TGCAGTGCTAGAGGGCGATACGAGCAGTACTTC.

V is TRBV7-3 and J is TRBJ2-3, with a possible D match to TRBD2 (6 bases). Looked up from germline, CDR1 is SGHTA and CDR2 is FQGTGA. The CDR3 covers 16 residues. The germline V and J ends were trimmed by 2 bases and 4 bases, with 16 bases remaining between them. CDR3: CASSLDPGRRPDTQYF. CDR3 DNA sequence: TGTGCCAGCAGCTTAGATCCCGGGAGACGTCCAGATACGCAGTATTTT.

The chain joins TRBV18 to TRBJ2-1; no clear D gene. This CDR3 is built from 15 residues. Germline CDR1 and CDR2: KGHSH and LQKENI. The V gene lost 2 bases and the J gene lost 4 bases, with 12 bases spanning the gap. The CDR3 DNA sequence: TGTGCCAGCTCACCAGGGCTCCAGCCTTACAATGAGCAGTTCTTC. Protein sequence: CASSPGLQPYNEQFF.

The chain couples TRBV21-1 to TRBJ2-3; the table's D call, TRBD1, was not checked against the DNA. TRBV21-1 is termed a pseudogene. This CDR3 is 19 amino acids long. The CDR3 coding sequence is TGTGCCAGCAGAAAAGGTGGGGACAGGCACTCACCGGAGGGAGATACGCAGTATTTT. This sequence encodes CASRKGGDRHSPEGDTQYF.

The CDR3 is CASSDFRQGGYEQYF. For the CDR3, the DNA is TGTGCCAGCAGTGATTTTCGACAGGGAGGCTACGAGCAGTACTTC. V usage is TRBV25-1 and J usage is TRBJ2-7; TRBD1 is a possible D gene (7 bases). Per the germline V gene, CDR1 is MGHDK and CDR2 is SYGVNS. This CDR3 comprises 15 residues. V was clipped by 3 bases and J by 3 bases, with 15 bases between them.

This clone showed up just a few times. This rearrangement joins TRBV5-1 to TRBJ2-7; a possible D gene is TRBD1 (6 bases). Between the trimmed V and J ends, which lost 4 bases and 0 bases, there was a span of 20 bases. Per the germline V gene, CDR1 is SGHRS and CDR2 is YFSETQ. The CDR3 contains 17 residues. CDR3 residues: CASSLGGSLSSSYEQYF. The CDR3 region has the DNA TGCGCCAGCAGCCTAGGGGGTAGTTTATCGTCCTCCTACGAGCAGTACTTC.